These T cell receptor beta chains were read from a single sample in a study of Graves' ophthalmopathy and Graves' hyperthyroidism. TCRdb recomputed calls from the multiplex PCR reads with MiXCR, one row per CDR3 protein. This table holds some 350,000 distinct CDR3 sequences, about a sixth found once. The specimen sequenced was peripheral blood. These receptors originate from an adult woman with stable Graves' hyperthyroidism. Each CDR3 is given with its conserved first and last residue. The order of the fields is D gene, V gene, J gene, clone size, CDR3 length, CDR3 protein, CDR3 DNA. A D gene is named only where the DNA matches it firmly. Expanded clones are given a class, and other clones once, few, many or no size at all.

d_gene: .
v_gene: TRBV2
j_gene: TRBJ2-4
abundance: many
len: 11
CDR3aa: CASMTGGIQYF
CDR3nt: TGTGCCAGCATGACAGGAGGAATTCAGTACTTC

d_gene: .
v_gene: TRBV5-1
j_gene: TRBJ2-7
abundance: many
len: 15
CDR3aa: CASSLVGSWTYEQYF
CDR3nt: TGCGCCAGCAGCTTGGTTGGGAGTTGGACCTACGAGCAGTACTTC

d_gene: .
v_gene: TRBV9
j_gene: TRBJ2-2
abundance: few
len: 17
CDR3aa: CASSPTRHKTNTGELFF
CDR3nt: TGTGCCAGCAGCCCTACGAGGCATAAAACGAACACCGGGGAGCTGTTTTTT

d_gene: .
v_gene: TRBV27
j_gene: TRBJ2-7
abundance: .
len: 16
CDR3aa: CASSYILPEELGDQYF
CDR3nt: TGTGCCAGCAGTTATATATTGCCGGAGGAGTTGGGCGATCAGTACTTC

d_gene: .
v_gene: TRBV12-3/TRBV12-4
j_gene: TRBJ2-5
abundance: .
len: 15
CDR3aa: CASRPFHRAQETQYF
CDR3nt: TGTGCCAGCAGGCCCTTTCACAGGGCTCAAGAGACCCAGTACTTC

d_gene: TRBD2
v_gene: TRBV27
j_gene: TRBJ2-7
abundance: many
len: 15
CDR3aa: CASSFRGTSGYEQYF
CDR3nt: TGTGCCAGCAGTTTTCGCGGGACTAGCGGGTACGAGCAGTACTTC

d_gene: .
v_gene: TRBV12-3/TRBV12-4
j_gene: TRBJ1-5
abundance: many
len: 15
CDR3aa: CASSPFQGPNQPQHF
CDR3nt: TGTGCCAGCAGCCCTTTTCAAGGGCCTAATCAGCCCCAGCATTTT

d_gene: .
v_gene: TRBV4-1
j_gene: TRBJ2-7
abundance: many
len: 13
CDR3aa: CASSQAQSYEQYF
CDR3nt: TGCGCCAGCAGCCAAGCCCAATCATACGAGCAGTACTTC

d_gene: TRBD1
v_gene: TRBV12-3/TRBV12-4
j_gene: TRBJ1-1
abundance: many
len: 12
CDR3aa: CASHPGGSEAFF
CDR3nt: TGTGCCAGCCATCCAGGGGGCTCTGAAGCTTTCTTT

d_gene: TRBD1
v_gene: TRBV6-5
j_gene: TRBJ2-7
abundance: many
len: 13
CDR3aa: CASSSGQGREQYF
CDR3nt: TGTGCCAGCAGTTCCGGACAGGGGCGTGAGCAGTACTTC

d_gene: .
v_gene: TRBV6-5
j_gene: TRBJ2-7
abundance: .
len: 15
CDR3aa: CASSYEIDTSYEQYF
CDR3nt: TGTGCCAGCAGTTACGAGATTGATACCTCCTACGAGCAGTACTTC

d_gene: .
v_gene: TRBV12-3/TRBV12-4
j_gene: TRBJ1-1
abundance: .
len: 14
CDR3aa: CASSLMGLGTEAFF
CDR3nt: TGTGCCAGCAGTCTTATGGGCCTTGGGACTGAAGCTTTCTTT

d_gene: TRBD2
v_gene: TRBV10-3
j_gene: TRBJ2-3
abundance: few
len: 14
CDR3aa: CATGPGAGVDTQYF
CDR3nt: TGTGCCACCGGGCCGGGAGCGGGAGTGGATACGCAGTATTTT

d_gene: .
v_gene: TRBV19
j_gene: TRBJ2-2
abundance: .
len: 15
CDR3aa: CASSPWEETTGELFF
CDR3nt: TGTGCCAGTAGTCCCTGGGAGGAGACAACCGGGGAGCTGTTTTTT

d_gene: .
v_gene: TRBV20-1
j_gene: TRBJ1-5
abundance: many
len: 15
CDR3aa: CSAPTGGLSNQPQHF
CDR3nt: TGCAGTGCTCCTACAGGCGGCCTTAGCAATCAGCCCCAGCATTTT

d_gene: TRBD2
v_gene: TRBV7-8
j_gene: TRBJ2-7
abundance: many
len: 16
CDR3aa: CASSLVRLAGGYEQYF
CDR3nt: TGTGCCAGCAGCTTAGTTAGGCTAGCGGGAGGGTACGAGCAGTACTTC

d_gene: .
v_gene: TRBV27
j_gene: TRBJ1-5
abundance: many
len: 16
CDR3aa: CASSFLPPNGDQPQHF
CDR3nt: TGTGCCAGCAGTTTCCTGCCCCCCAACGGGGATCAGCCCCAGCATTTT